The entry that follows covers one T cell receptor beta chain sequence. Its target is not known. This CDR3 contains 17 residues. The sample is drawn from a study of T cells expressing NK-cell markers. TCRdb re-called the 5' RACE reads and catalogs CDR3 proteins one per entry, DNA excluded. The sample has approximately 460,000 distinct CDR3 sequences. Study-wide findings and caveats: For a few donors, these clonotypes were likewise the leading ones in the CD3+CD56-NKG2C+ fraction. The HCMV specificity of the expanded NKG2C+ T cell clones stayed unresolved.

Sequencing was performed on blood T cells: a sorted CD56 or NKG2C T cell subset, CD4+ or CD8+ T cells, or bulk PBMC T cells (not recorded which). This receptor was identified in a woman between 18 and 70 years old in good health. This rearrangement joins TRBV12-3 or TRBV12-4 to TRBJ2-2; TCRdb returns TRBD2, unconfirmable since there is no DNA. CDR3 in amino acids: CASIPGLAGPNTGELFF.